This entry lists 10 T cell receptor beta chains sequenced from one sample in a study of OX40 agonist ivuxolimab in advanced cancers. Method: immunoSEQ multiplex PCR; TCRdb's copy keeps in-frame clones and lacks some. The sample has 63,000 or so clones, roughly 84% seen once. This sample comprised CD4+ or CD8+ T cells sorted from blood, obtained in a trial of the OX40 agonist ivuxolimab. These receptors originate from an adult with an advanced solid tumor such as melanoma, head and neck, liver or kidney cancer.

The rearrangement links TRBV9 to TRBJ1-4; TRBD1 might be the D (5 bases). V lost 3 bases to trimming and J lost 8 bases, with 20 bases between them. The CDR3 covers 16 residues. Germline V gene data show CDR1 as SGDLS and CDR2 as YYNGEE. CDR3 in amino acids: CASSGSFGAGREKLFF. The CDR3 DNA reads as TGTGCCAGCAGCGGCTCGTTCGGGGCAGGGAGGGAAAAACTGTTTTTT.

The V call is TRBV21-1, the J call TRBJ2-1; no DNA check was done on the table's D call, TRBD2. TRBV21-1 is given as a pseudogene. The CDR3 sequence is 17 residues long. CDR3 in amino acids: CASSNRGGLPILDEQFF. In nucleotides, the CDR3 is TGTGCCAGCAGCAATAGGGGAGGGCTGCCTATTTTGGATGAGCAGTTCTTC.

This clone has just a few counts. The V gene is TRBV6-6, the J gene TRBJ1-4; D may be TRBD1 (5 bases). Germline values: CDR1 MNHNY, CDR2 SVGAGI (reference sequence). V dropped 6 bases and J dropped 8 bases, with 13 bases sitting between them. The CDR3 consists of 13 residues. The CDR3 DNA reads as TGTGCCAGCAGCTACCGGGACGGCGAAAAACTGTTTTTT. Its translation is CASSYRDGEKLFF.

V usage is TRBV7-2 and J usage is TRBJ1-1; D is uncertain. Germline V gives CDR1 SGHTA, CDR2 FQGNSA. This CDR3 is built from 12 residues. The germline V and J ends were trimmed by 5 bases and 6 bases, with 10 bases remaining between them. In nucleotides, the CDR3 is TGTGCCAGCAGCCCGAACCGGGCTGAAGCTTTCTTT. As protein: CASSPNRAEAFF.

The chain uses TRBV15 and TRBJ1-5; no definite D call. V lost 3 bases to trimming and J lost 8 bases, with 14 bases between them. From germline, CDR1 is LNHNV and CDR2 YYDKDF (reference sequence). The CDR3 contains 14 residues. CDR3: CATSRAAGLEPQHF. CDR3 nucleotides: TGTGCCACCAGCAGGGCAGCTGGCCTAGAGCCCCAGCATTTT.

The chain is built from TRBV11-2 and TRBJ1-1, with a weak D call TRBD1 (5 bases). CDR3 size: 12 residues. With 4 bases removed from V and 8 bases from J, the gap between germline ends came to 11 bases. In germline, CDR1 is SGHAT, CDR2 FQNNGV. CDR3 in amino acids: CASSWSGTEAFF. The CDR3 nucleotides read TGTGCCAGCAGCTGGAGCGGGACGGAAGCTTTCTTT.

This chain joins TRBV28 and TRBJ1-2; D possibly corresponds to TRBD1 (6 bases). Germline CDR1 reads MDHEN; CDR2 reads SYDVKM. CDR3 length: 17 amino acids. With 1 base removed from V and 3 bases from J, the gap between germline ends came to 18 bases. The CDR3 nucleotides are TGTGCCAGCAGTTTATTAGAAGGGGGAGTAGTGGACTATGGCTACACCTTC. Translation: CASSLLEGGVVDYGYTF.

The chain links TRBV28 to TRBJ1-2, with D possibly TRBD1 on 6 matching bases. Germline CDR1 reads MDHEN; CDR2 reads SYDVKM. This CDR3 contains 14 residues. Deletions cut 8 bases from V and 6 bases from J, with 19 bases between. CDR3 loop: CASGGGGGFDGYTF. The CDR3 DNA reads TGTGCCAGCGGAGGGGGTGGGGGATTTGATGGCTACACCTTC.

This rearrangement joins TRBV2 to TRBJ2-5; TRBD2 matches at 13 bases. CDR3 length equals 14 residues. Germline V CDR1 and CDR2: SNHLY, FYNNEI. J lost 11 bases, V lost 8 bases, and 11 bases had no gene match. CDR3 residues: CASSLAGGPGEQYF. For the CDR3, the DNA is TGTGCCAGCTCACTAGCGGGGGGGCCGGGAGAGCAGTACTTC. Full variable domain (remainder filled in from reference TRBV2 and TRBJ2-5): EPEVTQTPSHQVTQMGQEVILRCVPISNHLYFYWYRQILGQKVEFLVSFYNNEISEKSEIFDDQFSVERPDGSNFTLKIRSTKLEDSAMYFCASSLAGGPGEQYFGPGTRLLVL.

The J gene is TRBJ2-1, the V gene TRBV10-3; the D gene is possibly TRBD1 (5 bases). The V gene lost 5 bases and the J gene lost 8 bases, with 19 bases spanning the gap. Per germline, CDR1 ENHRY and CDR2 SYGVKD. The CDR3 is 15 amino acids. The CDR3 loop reads CAISRSAAGRDEQFF. DNA for the CDR3: TGTGCCATCAGTCGGTCCGCCGCAGGGCGCGATGAGCAGTTCTTC.